This T cell receptor beta chain emerged from a study of post-analysis software for immune sequencing data. In the study overall: Both relapsing-remitting and secondary progressive multiple sclerosis featured among the disease courses, as did progressive-relapsing multiple sclerosis. The study, taken as a whole, reports: When compared against controls, multiple sclerosis patients showed significantly lower normalized Chao1 diversity. Patients showed TRBV5-6, TRBV5-1 and TRBV20-1 among a few TRBV segments more frequent than in controls. The authors found that F measure strongly co-clustered same-batch samples.

cDNA libraries of TCR beta carried unique molecular identifiers. The source material, about 0.9 to 10 million T cells, gave rise to about 500,000 cDNA molecules. TCRdb reprocessed the PCR reads via MiXCR and lists one record per CDR3 protein. Altogether 450,000 to 650,000 distinct CDR3 sequences are present, 44% being singletons, with the ten largest covering 1.5% to 2%. In the case of this clonotype: Its antigen is unidentified.

V lost 5 bases and J lost 6, with 16 bases in between. The CDR3 is 14 residues long. The sequenced sample was blood. The receptor comes from a girl aged 5 to 17 with multiple sclerosis. The J gene is TRBJ2-5, the V gene TRBV12-3 or TRBV12-4; D is undetermined. CDR3 protein: CASSAAGAKKTQYF. DNA of the CDR3: TGTGCCAGCAGTGCGGCCGGAGCAAAAAAGACCCAGTACTTC.